These 20 T cell receptor beta chains originate from one sample sequenced in a study of blood T cell repertoires in COVID-19. TCRdb's copy holds only in-frame clones and misses some; the assay was immunoSEQ multiplex PCR. The sample lists over 200,000 clones; nearly 85% were seen once. Sequenced sample: peripheral blood. These receptors originate from a woman aged 25 to 39 with COVID-19, enrolled during active disease.

On this clone itself: Other DNA sequences in the same sample also yield this CDR3. The V gene is TRBV10-3, the J gene TRBJ1-1; possibly TRBD1 for D (5 bases). Germline loops: CDR1 ENHRY, CDR2 SYGVKD. With 0 bases removed from V and 4 bases from J, the gap between germline ends came to 6 bases. This CDR3 is 13 amino acids long. The DNA for the CDR3 is TGTGCCATCAGTGAGTCGGGGGGCACTGAAGCTTTCTTT. Its translation is CAISESGGTEAFF.

Only one count was recorded for this clone. The rearrangement links TRBV7-2 to TRBJ2-5, with 9 positions matching TRBD1. The ends lost 0 bases at V and 4 bases at J; junction bases unmatched: 9. The CDR3 is 17 residues long. CDR1 SGHTA and CDR2 FQGNSA come from the germline V gene. CDR3 in DNA: TGTGCCAGCAGCTTAGCGCTAAGGACAGGGGAGATAGAGACCCAGTACTTC. It codes for CASSLALRTGEIETQYF.

With respect to this clone: This sample also contains other DNA sequences that code for the same CDR3. This chain joins TRBV7-2 and TRBJ1-2; D gene unclear. Trimming cost V 2 bases and J 2 bases, with 9 bases left between them. CDR1 SGHTA and CDR2 FQGNSA come from the germline V gene. CDR3 length: 14 residues. The CDR3 reads CASSLRRENYGYTF. The CDR3 coding sequence is TGTGCCAGCAGCTTAAGGAGGGAAAACTATGGCTACACCTTC.

This clone was counted only a few times. For the CDR3, the DNA is TGTGCCACCAGCAGCACGGTAAATGAGCAGTTCTTC. Its protein product is CATSSTVNEQFF. The chain has TRBV15 and TRBJ2-1; no clear D gene. Germline V gene sequence: CDR1 LNHNV, CDR2 YYDKDF (reference sequence). V shed 3 bases and J shed 7 bases, with 7 bases lying between them. The CDR3 covers 12 residues.

This chain connects TRBV4-3 to TRBJ2-2; unclear D gene. This CDR3 comprises 12 residues. The germline V and J ends were trimmed by 3 bases and 4 bases, with 3 bases remaining between them. CDR1 and CDR2 (germline): LGHNA, YSLEER. CDR3 residues: CASSHRTGELFF. CDR3 in DNA: TGCGCCAGCAGCCATCGCACCGGGGAGCTGTTTTTT.

The V gene is TRBV6-5, the J gene TRBJ2-5; TRBD2 aligns across 8 bases. Germline V gene sequence: CDR1 MNHEY, CDR2 SVGAGI. With V trimmed by 6 bases and J by 1 base, 4 bases remained unmatched. CDR3 size: 14 residues. The CDR3 region has the DNA TGTGCCAGCAGCGGCGGGGGGCCCCAAGAGACCCAGTACTTC. Protein sequence: CASSGGGPQETQYF.

This clone was observed a few times. The chain carries TRBV30 and TRBJ2-2; TRBD1 matches 8 bases. CDR1 and CDR2 from the germline V gene are GTSNPN and SVGIG (reference sequence). Trimming cost V 8 bases and J 5 bases; bases outside gene matches: 13. The CDR3 runs 15 residues. The CDR3 DNA is TGTGCCGTCTCCCCCCGGACAGGGACTACCGGGGAGCTGTTTTTT. Its protein is CAVSPRTGTTGELFF. The whole variable domain, remainder taken from reference TRBV30 and TRBJ2-2, is SQTIHQWPATLVQPVGSPLSLECTVEGTSNPNLYWYRQAAGRGLQLLFYSVGIGQISSEVPQNLSASRPQDRQFILSSKKLLLSDSGFYLCAVSPRTGTTGELFFGEGSRLTVL.

The gene calls are TRBV11-1 and TRBJ1-3; 7 nucleotides align to TRBD1. Per the germline V gene, CDR1 is SGHAT and CDR2 is FQDESV (reference sequence). V trimming: 4 bases; J trimming: 3 bases; junction bases outside the gene matches: 9. The CDR3 consists of 16 residues. CDR3 sequence: CASSSDDRVYGNTIYF. As DNA, the CDR3 is TGTGCCAGCAGCTCGGATGACAGGGTTTATGGAAACACCATATATTTT.

The chain couples TRBV7-9 to TRBJ1-6, with a possible D match to TRBD1 (6 bases). V was trimmed by 6 bases and J by 7 bases, leaving 16 bases between them. Per the germline V gene, CDR1 is SEHNR and CDR2 is FQNEAQ (reference sequence). CDR3 length equals 15 residues. CDR3 region: CASRPEQGLNSPLHF. CDR3 DNA: TGTGCCAGCAGACCCGAACAGGGATTGAATTCACCCCTCCACTTT.

The gene calls are TRBV10-3 and TRBJ1-5; D is uncertain. Germline V gene data show CDR1 as ENHRY and CDR2 as SYGVKD. Between the trimmed V and J ends, which lost 2 bases and 4 bases, there was a span of 15 bases. The CDR3 runs to 16 residues. The CDR3 reads CAISEGGGRRNQPQHF. DNA for the CDR3: TGTGCCATCAGTGAGGGTGGCGGTCGGCGGAATCAGCCCCAGCATTTT.

Within the sample, this clone is medium-sized. The J gene is TRBJ2-1, the V gene TRBV15; 8 nucleotides align to TRBD2. Germline values: CDR1 LNHNV, CDR2 YYDKDF (reference sequence). J was trimmed by 2 bases and V by 3 bases; bases with no gene match: 3. The CDR3 is 15 residues long. The CDR3 loop reads CATSRDSGTYNEQFF. CDR3 bases: TGTGCCACCAGCAGGGATAGCGGGACCTACAATGAGCAGTTCTTC.

This rearrangement joins TRBV5-1 to TRBJ2-7; 8 bases align to TRBD1. The CDR3 is 14 residues long. With V trimmed by 4 bases and J by 6 bases, 9 bases remained unmatched. The germline gives CDR1 SGHRS, CDR2 YFSETQ. The CDR3 DNA reads TGCGCCAGCAGCCCCGGACAGGGTGTTAGCGAGCAGTACTTC. Protein sequence: CASSPGQGVSEQYF.

The chain employs TRBV21-1 and TRBJ1-5; TRBD1 is the table's D call, not checked against the DNA. TRBV21-1 constitutes a pseudogene. The CDR3 has 16 amino acids. The CDR3 loop reads CASSTGTTLENQPQHF. DNA for the CDR3: TGTGCCAGCAGCACCGGGACAACCCTTGAAAATCAGCCCCAGCATTTT.

This clone appeared once. J is TRBJ1-5 and V is TRBV25-1, with D unclear. Germline assignment: CDR1 MGHDK and CDR2 SYGVNS. Trimming cost V 4 bases and J 0 bases, with 19 bases left between them. The CDR3 runs 18 residues. CDR3 nucleotides: TGTGCCAGCAGTGTTGGAGACGGGAACCTCTATAGCAATCAGCCCCAGCATTTT. Translating it yields CASSVGDGNLYSNQPQHF.

The chain carries TRBV19 and TRBJ1-3; D unclear. The CDR3 length is 14 residues. From germline, CDR1 is LNHDA and CDR2 SQIVND (reference sequence). Trimming took off 5 bases at V and 4 bases at J, with 12 bases between the two ends. CDR3 protein: CASSADIRGNTIYF. The CDR3 DNA is TGTGCCAGTAGTGCCGACATACGAGGAAACACCATATATTTT.

The chain joins TRBV12-3 or TRBV12-4 to TRBJ1-2, with TRBD1 as a possible D gene (5 bases). The CDR3 runs 11 residues. V was pared by 7 bases and J by 6 bases, with 9 bases between. The CDR3 nucleotides read TGTGCCAGCACCCAGGGCGATGGCTACACCTTC. This translates into CASTQGDGYTF.

The rearrangement uses TRBV7-2 and TRBJ2-3; possible D gene TRBD1, 5 bases. The CDR3 has 15 amino acids. Trimming removed 1 base at V and 3 bases at J, with 11 bases between. Germline values: CDR1 SGHTA, CDR2 FQGNSA. CDR3 DNA: TGTGCCAGCAGCTTAGTAGGGAAGGGGACAGATACGCAGTATTTT. It translates to CASSLVGKGTDTQYF.

This clone occurred once. The chain employs TRBV5-1 and TRBJ2-2, with D uncertain. The germline V gene encodes CDR1 SGHRS and CDR2 YFSETQ. V gave up 3 bases and J gave up 6 bases, with 9 bases separating them. This CDR3 has 13 amino acids. The CDR3 nucleotides are TGCGCCAGCAGCTCTCGAGATGCCGGGGAGCTGTTTTTT. Translating it yields CASSSRDAGELFF.

The chain combines TRBV5-5 with TRBJ2-5; TRBD1 matches at 8 bases. The CDR3 spans 16 residues. V lost 6 bases and J lost 5; bases outside the gene matches: 15. Per germline, CDR1 SGHKS and CDR2 YYEKEE (reference sequence). The CDR3 DNA reads TGTGCCAGCAACCCAGGATCCAGGGGGCGCGGGGAGACCCAGTACTTC. Amino acids: CASNPGSRGRGETQYF.

This chain uses TRBV30 with TRBJ1-1; D is possibly TRBD1 (6 bases). The CDR3 runs to 12 residues. The germline V gene encodes CDR1 GTSNPN and CDR2 SVGIG (reference sequence). V dropped 8 bases and J dropped 2 bases, with 12 bases sitting between them. CDR3: CALQGPNTEAFF. DNA for the CDR3: TGTGCCCTACAGGGCCCCAACACTGAAGCTTTCTTT.